This TCR beta chain emerged from a study of blood T cell repertoires in COVID-19. Study-wide context: Collection of acute and convalescent COVID-19 samples took place in the United States, Italy and Spain. Sources were T cells, B-cell-depleted T cells, or PBMCs; the material itself was cDNA or gDNA.

As originally analysed: Reference gene primer amplification in the assay estimated nucleated cell counts. Sequencing was performed with immunoSEQ multiplex PCR; in TCRdb, only in-frame clones are kept and a portion is missing. That table supplies the V and J calls and clone size; D and trimming were determined from the DNA. Of approximately 130,000 clones in the sample, roughly four fifths were seen once. The specimen sequenced was peripheral blood. This clonotype was sampled from a human donor in a cohort sampled during active COVID-19.

In DNA, the CDR3 is TGCGCCAGCAGCTTGATCGGGACTATATCCTACAATGAGCAGTTCTTC. Residues: CASSLIGTISYNEQFF. The chain uses TRBV5-1 and TRBJ2-1; 7 bases fit TRBD2. Trimming cost V 1 base and J 1 base; bases outside gene matches: 5. Germline V gives CDR1 SGHRS, CDR2 YFSETQ. The CDR3 runs to 16 residues.